This entry lists 31 T cell receptor beta chains sequenced from one sample in a study of T cells in Graves' hyperthyroidism and ophthalmopathy. Amplification of TCR beta CDR3 regions used RNA as the template. Initially, a first-round RT-PCR of the TCR CDR3 employed the HTBI primer set. Via MiXCR, TCRdb re-called the multiplex PCR reads, giving one row per CDR3 protein. The repertoire has about 340,000 distinct CDR3 sequences, under 25% of them found once; the top ten carry around 48%. Sequenced material: blood. The receptors derive from a woman aged 45-60 years with Graves' hyperthyroidism.

This clonotype was seen only a few times. A much larger clone sits a single nucleotide away, making a read error possible. It is likely a read error, because the conserved phenylalanine at the end of the CDR3 is missing. The V gene is TRBV28, the J gene TRBJ2-1; the match to TRBD1 covers 8 bases. Trimming removed 10 bases from V and 4 bases from J; junction bases left unmatched: 6. CDR3 length: 13 amino acids. CDR1 MDHEN and CDR2 SYDVKM come from the germline V gene. The CDR3: CAISGQVYNEQFY. The CDR3 DNA reads as TGTGCCATTTCGGGACAGGTATACAATGAGCAGTTCTAC.

This clonotype was found many times. The rearrangement joins TRBV30 to TRBJ1-1, with a possible D match to TRBD1 (6 bases). The CDR3 spans 15 residues. Per the germline V gene, CDR1 is GTSNPN and CDR2 is SVGIG (reference sequence). V lost 8 bases, J lost 5 bases, and 24 bases lay in between. CDR3 coding DNA: TGTGCCATCGGAGAACAGGGAAGGGCGAAGACTGAAGCTTTCTTT. Translation: CAIGEQGRAKTEAFF.

In its sample, this clonotype was seen many times. The V gene is TRBV28, the J gene TRBJ1-3; D unclear. Germline CDR1 and CDR2: MDHEN and SYDVKM. The V gene lost 10 bases and the J gene lost 2 bases, with 9 bases spanning the gap. The CDR3 length is 12 residues. CDR3 nucleotide sequence: TGTGCCACCCTCACGACTGGAAACACCATATATTTT. Translation gives CATLTTGNTIYF.

The chain uses TRBV2 and TRBJ2-2; 7 positions agree with TRBD1. V gave up 4 bases and J gave up 7 bases; unmatched junction bases: 9. CDR1 and CDR2 (germline): SNHLY, FYNNEI. CDR3 length equals 15 residues. The DNA for the CDR3 is TGTGCCAGCAGTGTTTTAGGGGGCTCTGTCGGGGAGCTGTTTTTT. Its translation is CASSVLGGSVGELFF.

The chain has TRBV6-5 and TRBJ2-4; 12 positions agree with TRBD2. CDR1 MNHEY and CDR2 SVGAGI come from the germline V gene. The CDR3 has 17 amino acids. V dropped 1 base and J dropped 1; count of bases not matched to a gene: 2. This CDR3 reads CASSYFTSGGAKNIQYF. In nucleotides, the CDR3 is TGTGCCAGCAGTTACTTTACTAGCGGGGGGGCCAAAAACATTCAGTACTTC.

This clonotype has a count of ten or more. The chain combines TRBV20-1 with TRBJ1-2; TRBD1 might be the D (5 bases). This CDR3 contains 14 residues. V gave up 0 bases and J gave up 3 bases, with 11 bases separating them. Per the germline V gene, CDR1 is DFQATT and CDR2 is SNEGSKA (reference sequence). CDR3 nucleotide sequence: TGCAGTGCTAGAGATCGAGGGGTGGACTATGGCTACACCTTC. Translated: CSARDRGVDYGYTF.

In its sample, this clonotype was seen many times. The rearrangement links TRBV12-3 or TRBV12-4 to TRBJ2-5; 10 nucleotides agree with TRBD1. J lost 4 bases, V lost 1 base, and 3 bases had no gene match. This CDR3 has 15 residues. CDR3 in amino acids: CASSLGQGAVETQYF. The DNA for the CDR3 is TGTGCCAGCAGTTTAGGACAGGGGGCTGTAGAGACCCAGTACTTC.

This clonotype has at least ten counts. The chain uses TRBV18 and TRBJ2-2; 7 bases are a match to TRBD1. Germline CDR1 reads KGHSH; CDR2 reads LQKENI. The CDR3 covers 16 residues. Germline trimming cut 2 bases from V and 4 bases from J; bases unmatched to any gene: 7. CDR3 sequence reads: CASSPLETGSTGELFF. CDR3 coding DNA: TGTGCCAGCTCACCATTGGAGACAGGGAGCACCGGGGAGCTGTTTTTT.

There are a few counts of this clonotype. The V gene is TRBV20-1, the J gene TRBJ1-4; unclear D gene. Trimming removed 1 base at V and 0 bases at J, with 9 bases between. Germline V lookup: CDR1 DFQATT, CDR2 SNEGSKA (reference sequence). This CDR3 has 15 residues. The CDR3 reads CSARGSRSTNEKLFF. The CDR3, as DNA: TGCAGTGCTAGAGGCAGTCGGTCAACTAATGAAAAACTGTTTTTT.

The table lists this clonotype with many counts. The genes are TRBV11-3 and TRBJ2-3, with 10 bases fitting TRBD1. J was trimmed by 0 bases and V by 5 bases; bases with no gene match: 2. The CDR3 length is 15 residues. The germline V gene encodes CDR1 SGHNT and CDR2 YENEEA. CDR3 DNA sequence: TGTGCCAGCAGCGAGGACAGGGGGAGCACAGATACGCAGTATTTT. This translates into CASSEDRGSTDTQYF.

The sample holds many counts of this clonotype. The chain links TRBV2 to TRBJ2-5, with 15 bases that match TRBD2. V lost 6 bases and J lost 5; bases outside the gene matches: 16. Germline V gene data show CDR1 as SNHLY and CDR2 as FYNNEI. The CDR3 has 19 residues. The CDR3 nucleotides are TGTGCCAGCAGCGCCACCGGAGGACTAGCGGGAGGGCCGGGGGAGACCCAGTACTTC. Protein product: CASSATGGLAGGPGETQYF.

Many counts were recorded for this clonotype. The chain couples TRBV28 to TRBJ2-1; a possible D gene is TRBD2 (6 bases). The CDR3 loop spans 12 amino acids. The V gene's germline CDR1 is MDHEN and CDR2 SYDVKM. Trimming pared 5 bases from V and 6 bases from J, leaving 8 bases between. The chain's CDR3 is CASSGGTNEQFF. For the CDR3, the DNA is TGTGCCAGCAGTGGGGGGACCAATGAGCAGTTCTTC. The complete variable domain, with remaining parts taken from reference TRBV28 and TRBJ2-1, reads DVKVTQSSRYLVKRTGEKVFLECVQDMDHENMFWYRQDPGLGLRLIYFSYDVKMKEKGDIPEGYSVSREKKERFSLILESASTNQTSMYLCASSGGTNEQFFGPGTRLTVL.

Notes on this clonotype: This CDR3 fails to terminate in the conserved phenylalanine or tryptophan, so it likely reflects a read error. The chain uses TRBV11-3 and TRBJ1-1; no clear D gene. There are 13 residues in the CDR3. Deletions cut 1 base from V and 3 bases from J, with 6 bases between. Germline CDR1 is SGHNT and CDR2 is YENEEA. The CDR3 protein is CASSLVVDTEAFL. CDR3 coding DNA: TGTGCCAGCAGCTTAGTAGTGGACACTGAAGCTTTCCTT.

This sequence joins TRBV7-3 and TRBJ2-1; unclear D gene. V lost 0 bases and J 6 bases, leaving 12 bases between the germline ends. From germline, CDR1 is SGHTA and CDR2 FQGTGA. This CDR3 comprises 15 residues. CDR3 nucleotide sequence: TGTGCCAGCAGCTTAACCCGGGCTGGATTCAATGAGCAGTTCTTC. This sequence encodes CASSLTRAGFNEQFF.

This clonotype was observed many times. V and J are TRBV5-1 and TRBJ2-3; 10 positions match TRBD2. V shed 2 bases and J 1 base; nucleotides not matched to a gene: 4. Germline-derived CDR1 and CDR2 are SGHRS and YFSETQ. The CDR3 length is 16 residues. CDR3 sequence (DNA): TGCGCCAGCAGCTTACGGCTAGCGGGAGGCACAGATACGCAGTATTTT. It is translated as CASSLRLAGGTDTQYF.

CDR3 amino acids: CASSRPGLASTDTQYF. CDR3 coding DNA: TGTGCCAGCAGCCGACCGGGACTAGCTAGCACAGATACGCAGTATTTT. The genes are TRBV6-2 or TRBV6-3 and TRBJ2-3; 9 bases map to TRBD2. The ends lost 6 bases at V and 0 bases at J; junction bases unmatched: 7. Germline loops: CDR1 MNHEY, CDR2 SVGEGT. CDR3 length: 16 amino acids.

J is TRBJ2-2 and V is TRBV12-3 or TRBV12-4; D not resolved. With 6 bases removed from V and 7 bases from J, the gap between germline ends came to 9 bases. The CDR3 has 12 amino acids. This CDR3 is CASSRTFGELFF. The CDR3 DNA sequence: TGTGCCAGCAGCCGGACCTTCGGGGAGCTGTTTTTT.

This clonotype was observed many times. V is TRBV28 and J is TRBJ1-1, with no clear D. The CDR3 spans 11 residues. Per germline, CDR1 MDHEN and CDR2 SYDVKM. The ends were cut back, 6 bases at V and 8 bases at J, with 10 bases in the middle. CDR3 bases: TGTGCCAGCAGCACCCCCCTGGAAGCTTTCTTT. Translation: CASSTPLEAFF.

This clonotype was observed many times. This chain links TRBV6-1 with TRBJ2-7, with D possibly matching TRBD2 (5 bases). Per the germline V gene, CDR1 is MNHNS and CDR2 is SASEGT. Trimming stripped 3 bases from V and 2 bases from J, with 11 bases between. This CDR3 is built from 14 residues. The CDR3 loop reads CASSDSGSAYEQYF. The CDR3 bases are TGTGCCAGCAGTGATTCGGGGAGTGCCTACGAGCAGTACTTC.

This clonotype appeared once. This sequence joins TRBV30 and TRBJ1-6; no firm D call. This CDR3 is 15 amino acids long. The germline CDR1 and CDR2 sequences are GTSNPN and SVGIG (reference sequence). V lost 1 base and J lost 2, with 9 bases in between. The CDR3 DNA is TGTGCCTGGAGTGGAGGGAACACCTATAATTCACCCCTCCACTTT. Protein product: CAWSGGNTYNSPLHF.

At least ten counts were recorded for this clonotype. The chain combines TRBV11-3 with TRBJ2-3, with 7 bases matching TRBD2. From germline, CDR1 is SGHNT and CDR2 YENEEA. The CDR3 length is 15 residues. V shed 5 bases and J 2 bases; nucleotides not matched to a gene: 7. The DNA of the CDR3 is TGTGCCAGCAGCCATAGCGGGTTGTACACAGATACGCAGTATTTT. Its translation is CASSHSGLYTDTQYF.

V is TRBV5-1 and J is TRBJ2-5, with TRBD1 identical over 7 bases. The CDR3 extends over 14 amino acids. V lost 3 bases to trimming and J lost 7 bases; unmatched junction nucleotides: 9. Germline CDR1 and CDR2: SGHRS and YFSETQ. The CDR3 DNA is TGCGCCAGCAGCTATGGGACAGTCGGCGGGACCCAGTACTTC. Protein product: CASSYGTVGGTQYF.

This clonotype was detected ten times or more. V is TRBV28 and J is TRBJ2-3, with TRBD2 matching over 9 bases. CDR1 is MDHEN and CDR2 is SYDVKM in the germline V gene. The CDR3 runs 14 residues. The ends lost 7 bases at V and 7 bases at J; junction bases unmatched: 9. The CDR3, as DNA: TGTGCCAGCAAAGCGGGGGGCACCTCCCATACGCAGTATTTT. Protein product: CASKAGGTSHTQYF.

In this sample, this clonotype turned up many times. The chain links TRBV28 to TRBJ2-7; maybe TRBD2 (5 bases). V lost 6 bases and J 5 bases, leaving 14 bases between the germline ends. This CDR3 region has 13 residues. CDR1 and CDR2 (germline): MDHEN, SYDVKM. CDR3 in amino acids: CASRTPADDEQYF. The CDR3 DNA follows: TGTGCCAGCAGGACCCCAGCGGACGACGAGCAGTACTTC.

The gene calls are TRBV2 and TRBJ1-1; D may be TRBD1 (6 bases). V was shortened by 2 bases and J by 4 bases, with 11 bases between the two germline ends. Per the germline V gene, CDR1 is SNHLY and CDR2 is FYNNEI. This CDR3 spans 14 amino acids. The CDR3 nucleotides read TGTGCCAGCAGTGAAAACGCAGGGGTCACTGAAGCTTTCTTT. Translation: CASSENAGVTEAFF.

There are a few counts of this clonotype. The gene calls are TRBV18 and TRBJ1-2; a weak D match, TRBD1 (5 bases). CDR1 and CDR2 (germline): KGHSH, LQKENI. The V and J ends lost 3 bases and 5 bases respectively, with 16 bases between them. The CDR3 length is 15 residues. This chain's CDR3 is CASSPGRDVFYGYTF. In DNA form, the CDR3 reads TGTGCCAGCTCACCGGGCAGGGATGTGTTTTATGGCTACACCTTC.

This clonotype occurred many times. The CDR3 DNA sequence: TGTGCCAGCAGTGCTTCTGATAGCAATCAGCCCCAGCATTTT. It is translated as CASSASDSNQPQHF. The chain uses TRBV6-1 and TRBJ1-5, with D hard to call. V gave up 4 bases and J gave up 0 bases, with 7 bases separating them. This CDR3 has 14 amino acids. Germline values: CDR1 MNHNS, CDR2 SASEGT.

Ten or more counts support this clonotype. The J gene is TRBJ1-1, the V gene TRBV29-1, with no clear D. The germline V gene encodes CDR1 SQVTM and CDR2 ANQGSEA. With 4 bases removed from V and 1 base from J, the gap between germline ends came to 10 bases. The CDR3 has 13 residues. The CDR3 sequence is CSVGNRWNTEAFF. As DNA, the CDR3 is TGCAGCGTTGGTAACCGGTGGAACACTGAAGCTTTCTTT. Drawing the rest from reference TRBV29-1 and TRBJ1-1, the complete variable domain is SAVISQKPSRDICQRGTSLTIQCQVDSQVTMMFWYRQQPGQSLTLIATANQGSEATYESGFVIDKFPISRPNLTFSTLTVSNMSPEDSSIYLCSVGNRWNTEAFFGQGTRLTVV.

This chain connects TRBV2 to TRBJ2-5; 11 nucleotides align to TRBD2. Germline V gene sequence: CDR1 SNHLY, CDR2 FYNNEI. The CDR3 has 15 residues. The junction had 8 bases not matched to a gene; V was cut back by 6 bases and J by 5 bases. CDR3 sequence reads: CASRGLSGGAETQYF. CDR3 DNA sequence: TGTGCCAGCAGGGGACTTAGCGGGGGGGCGGAGACCCAGTACTTC. The full variable domain, its missing parts supplied by reference TRBV2 and TRBJ2-5, is EPEVTQTPSHQVTQMGQEVILRCVPISNHLYFYWYRQILGQKVEFLVSFYNNEISEKSEIFDDQFSVERPDGSNFTLKIRSTKLEDSAMYFCASRGLSGGAETQYFGPGTRLLVL.

This clonotype was observed at least ten times. This chain joins TRBV20-1 and TRBJ2-7; TRBD2 matches 9 bases. The CDR3 extends over 20 amino acids. The germline V gene encodes CDR1 DFQATT and CDR2 SNEGSKA (reference sequence). V lost 1 base and J lost 2; bases outside the gene matches: 21. The CDR3 loop is CSARGELQREARGHPYEQYF. For the CDR3, the DNA is TGCAGTGCTAGAGGAGAGCTCCAGCGGGAGGCCCGTGGACACCCCTACGAGCAGTACTTC.

As concerns this clonotype: A much bigger clone sits one base away, suggesting this may be a read error. This chain uses TRBV13 with TRBJ2-7; D remains unclear. Trimming removed 6 bases from V and 0 bases from J, with 12 bases in between. Germline-derived CDR1 and CDR2 are PRHDT and FYEKMQ (reference sequence). The CDR3 is made up of 14 amino acids. The CDR3 is CASRRLSSSYEQYF. CDR3 DNA sequence: TGTGCCAGCAGGCGGCTAAGTAGCTCCTACGAGCAGTACTTC.